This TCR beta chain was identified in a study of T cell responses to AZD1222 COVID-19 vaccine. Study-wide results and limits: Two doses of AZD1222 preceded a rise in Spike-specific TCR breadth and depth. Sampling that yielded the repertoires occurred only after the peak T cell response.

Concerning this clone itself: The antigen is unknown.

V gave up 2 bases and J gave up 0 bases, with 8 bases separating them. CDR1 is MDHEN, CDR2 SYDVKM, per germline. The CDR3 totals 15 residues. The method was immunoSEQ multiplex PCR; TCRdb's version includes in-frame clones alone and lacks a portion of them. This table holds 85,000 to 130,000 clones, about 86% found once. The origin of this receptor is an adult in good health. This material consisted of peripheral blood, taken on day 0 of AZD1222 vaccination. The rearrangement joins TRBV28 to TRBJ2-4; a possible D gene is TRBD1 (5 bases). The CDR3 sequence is CASSLAGSAKNIQYF. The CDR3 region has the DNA TGTGCCAGCAGTTTAGCAGGGTCAGCCAAAAACATTCAGTACTTC.